This T cell receptor (beta chain) was identified in a study of OX40 agonist ivuxolimab in advanced cancers. Study-wide context: Cancers in dose escalation were hepatocellular, melanoma, renal cell and head and neck. Study outcomes and limitations: Part of the nonresponder group also had normalized T-cell clonal expansion that was low. At doses 0.1 to 3.0 mg/kg, CD4+ and CD8+ clones expanded.

The CDR3 length is 12 residues. The germline V gene encodes CDR1 MDHEN and CDR2 SYDVKM. Trimming left V 2 bases short and J 9 bases short, with 11 bases between. The method was immunoSEQ multiplex PCR; TCRdb's version includes in-frame clones alone and lacks a portion of them. The sample contains approximately 30,000 clones, roughly 90% of which appear only once. Notes on this clone: Its antigen remains unknown.

V usage is TRBV28 and J usage is TRBJ2-7; D possibly corresponds to TRBD2 (7 bases). The receptor's source is an adult with an advanced solid tumor such as melanoma, head and neck, liver or kidney cancer. Material: CD4+ or CD8+ T cells sorted from blood, obtained in a trial of the OX40 agonist ivuxolimab. The CDR3, as DNA: TGTGCCAGCAGTTTAGGGGGGGCCGGGCAGTACTTC. Its protein product is CASSLGGAGQYF.